This TCR beta chain was captured in a study of blood T cell repertoires in COVID-19. Background on the study: Collection of acute and convalescent COVID-19 samples took place in the United States, Italy and Spain. PBMCs, B-cell-depleted T cells, or T cells provided the cDNA or gDNA that made up the material.

Authors' analysis steps: Estimated nucleated cell counts came from reference gene primer amplification. Produced via immunoSEQ multiplex PCR; TCRdb's table is partial and in-frame only. V and J calls plus clone size are reproduced from that table; the DNA served to infer D and trimming. The sample records approximately 130,000 clones, 80% to 90% being singletons. This CDR3 comprises 14 residues. Germline V gives CDR1 MDHEN, CDR2 SYDVKM. Between the trimmed V and J ends, which lost 6 bases and 1 base, there was a span of 11 bases. Sequencing input: peripheral blood. J is TRBJ2-3 and V is TRBV28; tentatively, D is TRBD2 (6 bases). This sequence originates from a man between 65 and 79 years old with active or convalescent COVID-19. The CDR3 nucleotides are TGTGCCAGCAGCCCCCCGGGAGGCACAGATACGCAGTATTTT. Translated, it gives CASSPPGGTDTQYF.